Sequencing of this T cell receptor (beta chain) was carried out in a study of T-cell reconstitution after alpha-beta-depleted transplantation in children. Broader study findings: Once a year had passed after transplant, T-cell counts and diversity came mostly from newly produced T cells.

The CDR3 covers 13 residues. V trimming: 7 bases; J trimming: 7 bases; junction bases outside the gene matches: 4. Germline V gives CDR1 SGHVS, CDR2 FNYEAQ. This clonotype was found many times. What it binds is not known. A TCRbeta library incorporating unique molecular identifiers was prepared. TCRdb re-analysed the PCR reads in MiXCR, keeping a single row per CDR3 protein. The repertoire holds about 290,000 distinct CDR3 sequences, with about 9.5% as singletons. Sequenced here: PBMCs, sampled before TCRalphabeta/CD19-depleted stem cell transplant. The clonotype was recovered from a boy under two years old with acute myeloid leukemia, due to receive a stem cell transplant. The V gene is TRBV7-6, the J gene TRBJ2-1, with 10 positions matching TRBD1. For the CDR3, the DNA is TGTGCCAGCAAGGGACAGGGGTGGAATGAGCAGTTCTTC. Its translation: CASKGQGWNEQFF. Combining the CDR3 with reference TRBV7-6 and TRBJ2-1 gives the whole variable domain GAGVSQSPRYKVTKRGQDVALRCDPISGHVSLYWYRQALGQGPEFLTYFNYEAQQDKSGLPNDRFSAERPEGSISTLTIQRTEQRDSAMYRCASKGQGWNEQFFGPGTRLTVL.